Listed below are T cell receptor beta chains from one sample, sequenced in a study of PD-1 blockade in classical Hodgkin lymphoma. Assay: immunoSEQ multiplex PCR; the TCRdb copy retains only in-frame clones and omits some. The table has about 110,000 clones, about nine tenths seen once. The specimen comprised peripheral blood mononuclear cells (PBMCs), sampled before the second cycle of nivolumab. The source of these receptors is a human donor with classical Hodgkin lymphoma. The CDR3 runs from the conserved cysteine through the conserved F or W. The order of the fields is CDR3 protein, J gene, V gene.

CDR3aa: CASRADTSSGNTIYF; j_gene: TRBJ1-3; v_gene: TRBV2
CDR3aa: CASSMSGRKLFF; j_gene: TRBJ2-1; v_gene: TRBV5-1
CDR3aa: CASSLPGTAPTDTQYF; j_gene: TRBJ2-3; v_gene: TRBV7-2
CDR3aa: CASSQDTAATGGYTF; j_gene: TRBJ1-2; v_gene: TRBV4-1
CDR3aa: CATSRGWEPYEQYF; j_gene: TRBJ2-7; v_gene: TRBV15
CDR3aa: CAWDSGLRNIQYF; j_gene: TRBJ2-4; v_gene: TRBV30
CDR3aa: CASSETQSLGEQYF; j_gene: TRBJ2-7; v_gene: TRBV2
CDR3aa: CASSLGLATTEQFF; j_gene: TRBJ2-1; v_gene: TRBV5-6
CDR3aa: CASSLPTGGTQQFF; j_gene: TRBJ2-1; v_gene: TRBV11-2
CDR3aa: CASSETGTMNTEAFF; j_gene: TRBJ1-1; v_gene: TRBV6-5
CDR3aa: CASSEGLPYGYTF; j_gene: TRBJ1-2; v_gene: TRBV2
CDR3aa: CAINRFTDNYGYTF; j_gene: TRBJ1-2; v_gene: TRBV10-3
CDR3aa: CASSFSLTHTDTQYF; j_gene: TRBJ2-3; v_gene: TRBV27
CDR3aa: CASSETDRGPYYGYTF; j_gene: TRBJ1-2; v_gene: TRBV7-9
CDR3aa: CASSESGTGRTEAFF; j_gene: TRBJ1-1; v_gene: TRBV25-1
CDR3aa: CSVEVLGGGETQYF; j_gene: TRBJ2-5; v_gene: TRBV29-1
CDR3aa: CASSFPEGGEQFF; j_gene: TRBJ2-1; v_gene: TRBV28
CDR3aa: CTSSQDQYNEQFF; j_gene: TRBJ2-1; v_gene: TRBV1
CDR3aa: CASNLLAGSGEQFF; j_gene: TRBJ2-1; v_gene: TRBV5-4
CDR3aa: CASSLSRAREQYF; j_gene: TRBJ2-7; v_gene: TRBV5-8
CDR3aa: CASSIVGQATNEKLFF; j_gene: TRBJ1-4; v_gene: TRBV28
CDR3aa: CASFEDGYGYTF; j_gene: TRBJ1-2; v_gene: TRBV6-5
CDR3aa: CASTLLGGSLDNEQFF; j_gene: TRBJ2-1; v_gene: TRBV9
CDR3aa: CASRDRVVGEQYF; j_gene: TRBJ2-7; v_gene: TRBV6-1
CDR3aa: CASGSPLGTSYEQYF; j_gene: TRBJ2-7; v_gene: TRBV19
CDR3aa: CATSRGEDRRDYEQYF; j_gene: TRBJ2-7; v_gene: TRBV15
CDR3aa: CASSAGLYNEQFF; j_gene: TRBJ2-1; v_gene: TRBV27
CDR3aa: CASSIRDRGSAFF; j_gene: TRBJ1-1; v_gene: TRBV28
CDR3aa: CASCLGEANVLTF; j_gene: TRBJ2-6; v_gene: TRBV25-1
CDR3aa: CASKTGLVNQPQHF; j_gene: TRBJ1-5; v_gene: TRBV6-1
CDR3aa: CSVESGTYEQYF; j_gene: TRBJ2-7; v_gene: TRBV29-1
CDR3aa: CASSLVPAGEGEQYF; j_gene: TRBJ2-7; v_gene: TRBV6-5
CDR3aa: CASSPGGTQYF; j_gene: TRBJ2-5; v_gene: TRBV7-6
CDR3aa: CASSFIPFEGQGASF; j_gene: TRBJ1-3; v_gene: TRBV28
CDR3aa: CASRPGLAPFIAQYF; j_gene: TRBJ2-3; v_gene: TRBV27
CDR3aa: CASSLEVMGLYTEAFF; j_gene: TRBJ1-1; v_gene: TRBV5-1
CDR3aa: CASSSPGAISYNEQFF; j_gene: TRBJ2-1; v_gene: TRBV6-5
CDR3aa: CASSLWGADTGELFF; j_gene: TRBJ2-2; v_gene: TRBV28
CDR3aa: CASSPIGTSGRARETQYF; j_gene: TRBJ2-5; v_gene: TRBV5-6
CDR3aa: CASSQDRGVSDEQYF; j_gene: TRBJ2-7; v_gene: TRBV4-1
CDR3aa: CSVEFGQGALNEQYF; j_gene: TRBJ2-7; v_gene: TRBV29-1
CDR3aa: CASSTTRAGHYNEQFF; j_gene: TRBJ2-1; v_gene: TRBV7-9
CDR3aa: CAISDRGFEQFF; j_gene: TRBJ2-1; v_gene: TRBV10-3
CDR3aa: CASSVDSVYGGNADTQYF; j_gene: TRBJ2-3; v_gene: TRBV9
CDR3aa: CAWSAGLAASTDTQYF; j_gene: TRBJ2-3; v_gene: TRBV30
CDR3aa: CASSLVGQGARTGELFF; j_gene: TRBJ2-2; v_gene: TRBV5-4
CDR3aa: CASSLVGDEQYF; j_gene: TRBJ2-7; v_gene: TRBV5-1
CDR3aa: CASSPRTGSNTEAFF; j_gene: TRBJ1-1; v_gene: TRBV27
CDR3aa: CASSQDGTGDNEKLFF; j_gene: TRBJ1-4; v_gene: TRBV4-2
CDR3aa: CASTQVPAAEDTQYF; j_gene: TRBJ2-3; v_gene: TRBV4-1
CDR3aa: CASSLVGAAEAFF; j_gene: TRBJ1-1; v_gene: TRBV28
CDR3aa: CASSLETGFPNYGYTF; j_gene: TRBJ1-2; v_gene: TRBV28
CDR3aa: CASSLRGGSVYGYTF; j_gene: TRBJ1-2; v_gene: TRBV27
CDR3aa: CASSWNRGHKTGELFF; j_gene: TRBJ2-2; v_gene: TRBV27
CDR3aa: CASSESGTYEQYF; j_gene: TRBJ2-7; v_gene: TRBV10-1
CDR3aa: CASSGGSSYNEQFF; j_gene: TRBJ2-1; v_gene: TRBV5-6
CDR3aa: CGKGLITQSRANVLTF; j_gene: TRBJ2-6; v_gene: TRBV8-2
CDR3aa: CASSYVAGGLDQQFF; j_gene: TRBJ2-1; v_gene: TRBV6-6
CDR3aa: CSADSGYEQYF; j_gene: TRBJ2-7; v_gene: TRBV29-1